The source of this T cell receptor beta chain is a study of identical twins. Study-wide points: Twin-shared out-of-frame alpha sequences were enriched for low generation probability. Zero-insertion results could be subject to partial confounding by invariant MAIT and iNKT cells.

This CDR3 contains 16 residues. Trimming removed 4 bases from V and 4 bases from J; junction bases left unmatched: 7. Germline V gives CDR1 SGHNT, CDR2 YENEEA. To note about this clonotype: The antigen is unknown.

One entry per CDR3 protein, called by TCRdb with MiXCR from the 5' RACE reads. The profile shows 550,000 to 700,000 distinct CDR3 sequences, over 8.5% of them singletons. This sample also belongs to another study, concerning yellow fever vaccine responses in identical twins.

The material sequenced was PBMCs. The chain combines TRBV11-3 with TRBJ2-1, with 10 bases fitting TRBD2. This sequence was found in a woman aged 18-30 years in good health. The CDR3 DNA reads as TGTGCCAGCAGCTATCGGACTAGCGGAGCGTACAATGAGCAGTTCTTC. It encodes CASSYRTSGAYNEQFF.